Below are 19 T cell receptor beta chains sequenced from a single sample in a study of T-cell reconstitution after alpha-beta-depleted transplantation in children. For TCRbeta, the library was prepared with unique molecular identifiers. From the PCR reads, TCRdb called clonotypes with MiXCR, one entry per CDR3 protein. The table includes 55,000 to 70,000 distinct CDR3 sequences, roughly 11% detected once. The sample consisted of PBMCs, taken before TCRalphabeta/CD19-depleted stem cell transplant. These receptor sequences come from a boy younger than 18 with acute myeloid leukemia, due to receive a stem cell transplant.

This clonotype was detected ten times or more. V and J are TRBV7-2 and TRBJ2-2; 9 bases line up with TRBD1. This CDR3 has 14 amino acids. The V gene end was trimmed by 4 bases and the J gene end by 7 bases; junction bases not matched to a gene: 4. Germline V gene lookup returns CDR1 SGHTA and CDR2 FQGNSA. The CDR3 region is CASSWDRVNGELFF. Written as DNA, the CDR3 is TGTGCCAGCAGCTGGGACAGGGTTAACGGGGAGCTGTTTTTT.

This clonotype appeared many times. V usage is TRBV20-1 and J usage is TRBJ2-7, with TRBD2 as a possible D gene (6 bases). The CDR3 extends over 16 amino acids. Germline V CDR1 and CDR2: DFQATT, SNEGSKA (reference sequence). The ends were cut back, 3 bases at V and 0 bases at J, with 18 bases in the middle. CDR3 sequence: CSASSVLSGSSYEQYF. The CDR3 coding sequence is TGCAGTGCTAGCAGTGTTCTTAGCGGTAGCTCCTACGAGCAGTACTTC.

About this clonotype: This could be a read error, since a much larger clone is one nucleotide away. The chain joins TRBV10-3 to TRBJ2-5; 9 bases align to TRBD2. Germline values: CDR1 ENHRY, CDR2 SYGVKD. Losses at the gene ends were 8 bases for V and 5 bases for J; bases not matched to a gene: 18. The CDR3 consists of 17 residues. The CDR3 sequence: CAIGNGTSRSWGETQYF. CDR3 nucleotide sequence: TGTGCCATCGGAAACGGGACTAGCAGGAGTTGGGGGGAGACCCAGTACTTC.

The V call is TRBV12-3 or TRBV12-4, the J call TRBJ2-3; D remains unclear. Trimming cost V 2 bases and J 8 bases, with 5 bases left between them. The CDR3 runs 11 residues. CDR3 sequence (DNA): TGTGCCAGCAGTTTAAGGGCTACGCAGTATTTT. It yields the protein CASSLRATQYF.

This clonotype showed up many times. The rearrangement joins TRBV4-2 to TRBJ1-1; no reliable D call. The CDR3 totals 13 residues. Trimming removed 0 bases at V and 6 bases at J, with 8 bases between. Per germline, CDR1 LGHNA and CDR2 YNFKEQ. DNA of the CDR3: TGTGCCAGCAGCCAAGAGCCCGCTGCTGAAGCTTTCTTT. Protein: CASSQEPAAEAFF.

This clonotype was seen many times. The chain links TRBV11-2 to TRBJ1-5; D might be TRBD1 (5 bases). V was cut by 0 bases and J by 2 bases, with 8 bases left in between. The CDR3 covers 15 residues. The germline V gene has CDR1 SGHAT and CDR2 FQNNGV. This CDR3 is CASSLEMGRNQPQHF. The CDR3, as DNA: TGTGCCAGCAGCTTAGAGATGGGGCGCAATCAGCCCCAGCATTTT. Filled out from reference TRBV11-2 and TRBJ1-5, the complete variable domain reads EAGVAQSPRYKIIEKRQSVAFWCNPISGHATLYWYQQILGQGPKLLIQFQNNGVVDDSQLPKDRFSAERLKGVDSTLKIQPAKLEDSAVYLCASSLEMGRNQPQHFGDGTRLSIL.

This clonotype has at least ten counts. The chain is built from TRBV6-5 and TRBJ2-2; D is perhaps TRBD1 (6 bases). Germline loops: CDR1 MNHEY, CDR2 SVGAGI. V was shortened by 6 bases and J by 5 bases, with 19 bases between the two germline ends. This CDR3 region has 16 residues. The CDR3 bases are TGTGCCAGCAGGCAACAGGGTTTTGGCAGAACCGGGGAGCTGTTTTTT. It encodes CASRQQGFGRTGELFF.

This clonotype was detected ten times or more. This rearrangement joins TRBV12-3 or TRBV12-4 to TRBJ1-5; tentatively, D is TRBD1 (5 bases). Trimming removed 7 bases from V and 3 bases from J, with 10 bases in between. This CDR3 has 13 residues. This chain's CDR3 is CASTRTINQPQHF. In DNA form, the CDR3 reads TGTGCCAGCACCCGGACAATCAATCAGCCCCAGCATTTT.

Turning to this clonotype: This may arise from a read error, as a much more abundant clone is one base away. The chain employs TRBV20-1 and TRBJ2-7; the D gene is possibly TRBD2 (6 bases). CDR1 DFQATT and CDR2 SNEGSKA come from the germline V gene (reference sequence). This CDR3 spans 15 amino acids. The CDR3 reads CSARAPGGDRYDQYF. CDR3 DNA sequence: TGCAGTGCTAGAGCCCCCGGGGGAGATAGATACGATCAGTACTTC.

This clonotype was recorded many times. The chain uses TRBV12-3 or TRBV12-4 and TRBJ1-6; maybe TRBD1 (6 bases). V lost 0 bases and J lost 9, with 12 bases in between. The length of the CDR3 is 15 residues. This chain's CDR3 is CASSLAPQGSSPLHF. The CDR3 bases are TGTGCCAGCAGTTTAGCCCCCCAGGGGAGTTCACCCCTCCACTTT.

This clonotype is termed medium-sized. V and J are TRBV25-1 and TRBJ2-3, with 11 bases matching TRBD2. Germline V gives CDR1 MGHDK, CDR2 SYGVNS. The CDR3 spans 17 residues. Trimming removed 2 bases from V and 0 bases from J; junction bases left unmatched: 4. CDR3 protein: CASSESRTSGSTDTQYF. In nucleotides, the CDR3 is TGTGCCAGCAGTGAAAGTCGGACTAGCGGGAGCACAGATACGCAGTATTTT.

The rearrangement links TRBV7-2 to TRBJ2-7; D ambiguous. CDR1 SGHTA and CDR2 FQGNSA come from the germline V gene. There are 13 residues in the CDR3. Trimming removed 1 base at V and 4 bases at J, with 8 bases between. CDR3 sequence: CASSLGRSYEQYF. In nucleotides, the CDR3 is TGTGCCAGCAGCTTAGGACGGAGTTACGAGCAGTACTTC. The full variable domain, with the rest looked up from reference TRBV7-2 and TRBJ2-7, is GAGVSQSPSNKVTEKGKDVELRCDPISGHTALYWYRQSLGQGLEFLIYFQGNSAPDKSGLPSDRFSAERTGGSVSTLTIQRTQQEDSAVYLCASSLGRSYEQYFGPGTRLTVT.

At least ten counts were recorded for this clonotype. The chain links TRBV10-3 to TRBJ2-2; 7 bases match TRBD1. This CDR3 has 17 residues. Germline assignment: CDR1 ENHRY and CDR2 SYGVKD. Trimming took 5 bases from V and 2 from J; bases not matched to a gene: 11. In nucleotides, the CDR3 is TGTGCCATCAGTACTACCAAGGACAGGACAAACACCGGGGAGCTGTTTTTT. Its translation: CAISTTKDRTNTGELFF.

The chain joins TRBV7-2 to TRBJ1-1, with D tentatively TRBD1 (5 bases). The CDR3 spans 16 residues. The V end lost 1 base, the J end lost 1 base, and 13 bases lay between the germline ends. From germline, CDR1 is SGHTA and CDR2 FQGNSA. The CDR3 loop reads CASSLEGTVRNTEAFF. In nucleotides, the CDR3 is TGTGCCAGCAGCTTAGAGGGGACGGTGAGGAACACTGAAGCTTTCTTT.

This clonotype has at least ten counts. The chain is built from TRBV5-1 and TRBJ2-3; 8 positions match TRBD2. The V gene end was trimmed by 1 base and the J gene end by 3 bases; junction bases not matched to a gene: 7. CDR3 length: 16 amino acids. In germline, CDR1 is SGHRS, CDR2 YFSETQ. CDR3 nucleotide sequence: TGCGCCAGCAGCTTGCCTTCGGGGGGGCGTACAGATACGCAGTATTTT. This sequence encodes CASSLPSGGRTDTQYF.

The chain couples TRBV15 to TRBJ1-4; D call uncertain. Trimming took off 0 bases at V and 3 bases at J, with 14 bases between the two ends. The length of the CDR3 is 17 residues. Germline loops: CDR1 LNHNV, CDR2 YYDKDF (reference sequence). The CDR3 DNA reads as TGTGCCACCAGCAGAGATTCGCTGGGGAAGCCTAATGAAAAACTGTTTTTT. It translates to CATSRDSLGKPNEKLFF.

This clonotype has more than one count but fewer than ten. The chain recombines TRBV30 with TRBJ2-5; D remains ambiguous. Germline CDR1 GTSNPN, CDR2 SVGIG (reference sequence). The CDR3 runs to 16 residues. Deletions cut 2 bases from V and 4 bases from J, with 20 bases between. DNA of the CDR3: TGTGCCTGGAGTCCCTCCTCGCCCGGCCGCGGAGAGACCCAGTACTTC. As protein: CAWSPSSPGRGETQYF.

This clonotype was seen at least ten times. This chain links TRBV7-9 with TRBJ1-4; TRBD1 might be the D (6 bases). Trimming cost V 1 base and J 3 bases, with 9 bases left between them. The V gene's germline CDR1 is SEHNR and CDR2 FQNEAQ (reference sequence). The CDR3 loop spans 15 amino acids. The CDR3 bases are TGTGCCAGCAGCTTAGGAGGACAGCCTAATGAAAAACTGTTTTTT. This gives the protein CASSLGGQPNEKLFF.

There are many counts of this clonotype. The rearrangement uses TRBV4-2 and TRBJ2-1; 10 bases map to TRBD2. The CDR3 sequence is 17 residues long. V lost 0 bases to trimming and J lost 5 bases; unmatched junction nucleotides: 7. CDR1 is LGHNA and CDR2 is YNFKEQ in the germline V gene. The CDR3 sequence: CASSQDRSGGAHNEQFF. The CDR3 nucleotides read TGTGCCAGCAGCCAAGATAGGAGCGGGGGGGCCCACAATGAGCAGTTCTTC.